The 5 T cell receptor beta chains below were found in one sample sequenced in a study of shared clonotypes between healthy human individuals. Profiled with immunoSEQ multiplex PCR; TCRdb holds only in-frame clones, not every one. Among roughly 2 million clones listed, over 85% were seen once. What was sequenced was naive CD4+ T cells sorted from blood. Regarding subset: CD45RA+ positively selected. The receptor source for this set is a man aged 18 to 29 in good health.

This clone was seen only a few times. This chain joins TRBV7-9 and TRBJ1-6; TRBD1 matches 9 bases. Looked up from germline, CDR1 is SEHNR and CDR2 is FQNEAQ (reference sequence). This CDR3 region has 14 residues. The V gene end was trimmed by 4 bases and the J gene end by 10 bases; junction bases not matched to a gene: 5. The CDR3 DNA is TGTGCCAGCAGCTCCGGGACAGGGCAGTCACCCCTCCACTTT. It encodes CASSSGTGQSPLHF.

The genes are TRBV9 and TRBJ2-1, with D tentatively TRBD1 (6 bases). This CDR3 has 16 residues. V lost 0 bases, J lost 6 bases, and 16 bases lay in between. CDR1 and CDR2 (germline): SGDLS, YYNGEE. Written as DNA, the CDR3 is TGTGCCAGCAGCGTAGTTGGTACAGGGTTGCGCAATGAGCAGTTCTTC. Translation: CASSVVGTGLRNEQFF.

The chain uses TRBV27 and TRBJ2-7; TRBD2 is a possible D gene (7 bases). The CDR3 totals 13 residues. V was trimmed by 8 bases and J by 6 bases, leaving 17 bases between them. Looked up from germline, CDR1 is MNHEY and CDR2 is SMNVEV (reference sequence). The CDR3: CASQVWEGGEQYF. The CDR3, as DNA: TGTGCCAGCCAAGTTTGGGAGGGGGGCGAGCAGTACTTC.

J is TRBJ2-1 and V is TRBV5-1; unclear D gene. There are 12 residues in the CDR3. V lost 4 bases and J 5 bases, leaving 7 bases between the germline ends. CDR1 and CDR2 (germline): SGHRS, YFSETQ. The CDR3 is CASSPNNNEQFF. DNA of the CDR3: TGCGCCAGCAGCCCCAACAACAATGAGCAGTTCTTC.

CDR3 region: CASSLMNEQFF. As DNA, the CDR3 is TGTGCCAGCAGCCTGATGAATGAGCAGTTCTTC. The genes are TRBV5-8 and TRBJ2-1; D unclear. The germline V and J ends were trimmed by 4 bases and 7 bases, with 6 bases remaining between them. The CDR3 spans 11 residues. CDR1 is SGHTS, CDR2 YDEGEE, per germline.